This T cell receptor beta chain was sequenced during a study of T cell responses to AZD1222 COVID-19 vaccine. Study-level findings and limits: The study identified only five to seven AZD1222 recipients as seropositive at baseline. None of the repertoires were sampled until the peak T cell response had passed.

The assay was immunoSEQ multiplex PCR, and TCRdb's table has in-frame clones only and misses some. The sample carries some 110,000 clones, around 88% recorded once. This CDR3 spans 16 amino acids. V was shortened by 2 bases and J by 3 bases, with 15 bases between the two germline ends. Per the germline V gene, CDR1 is SGHKS and CDR2 is YYEKEE (reference sequence). On this clone itself: Its antigen is not identified.

The TCR comes from an adult who received the AZD1222 COVID-19 vaccine. Specimen: peripheral blood, collected 28 days after the second AZD1222 dose. The V gene is TRBV5-5, the J gene TRBJ2-4; D gene unclear. In nucleotides, the CDR3 is TGTGCCAGCAGCTTTCGGGCCACCCTTGGCAAAAACATTCAGTACTTC. This gives the protein CASSFRATLGKNIQYF.